This T cell receptor beta chain originates from a study of radiotherapy plus CTLA-4 blockade in lung cancer (dated by TCRdb to 2016 to 2018). In the study overall: Objective responses occurred in 18% of enrolled patients, and around 30% achieved disease control.

A note on this clone: The antigen this receptor binds is unknown. Base qualities are not recorded, but no much larger clone differs from it by a single base.

The protocol used for the library was the immunoSEQ multiplex PCR assay. The table comes from immuneACCESS by way of TCRdb, which keeps in-frame sequences with V and J called. Part of the clones is missing from these tables; in studies checked, under half for an unresolved V gene and the rest for unknown reasons. Here the sample has 30,000 to 40,000 clones; more than 80% occur a single time. 5% to 6% of the sample rests with the top ten. General findings and caveats noted by the study authors: After treatment with radiotherapy and ipilimumab, TCR clones that came from tumors expanded in the peripheral blood. Increased serum interferon-beta after radiation, together with early dynamic changes in blood T cell clones, were reported to be the strongest predictors of response.

V is reduced by 8 bases and J by 5 bases, leaving a spacing of 16 bases between them. Spanning cysteine to phenylalanine, the CDR3 consists of 13 amino acids. The read is trimmed to its CDR3 DNA, 39 bases read in frame from base 1. CDR1 and CDR2 were assigned from the germline V gene (reference sequence) as GTSNPN and SVGIG. The study evaluated CTLA-4 blockade (ipilimumab) given together with focal radiation therapy in patients who had chemo-refractory metastatic non-small-cell lung cancer. The rearrangement combines TRBV30 with TRBJ1-5; TRBD1 is perhaps the D gene, given 6 matching bases. This specimen consisted of peripheral blood, obtained from a patient treated with radiotherapy plus ipilimumab. This sequence was found in a human donor with non-small cell lung cancer who had stable disease on radiotherapy plus ipilimumab. This receptor carries the CDR3 CALGAGDYQPQHF. In nucleotide form, the sequence is TGTGCCCTGGGGGCAGGGGATTATCAGCCCCAGCATTTT.